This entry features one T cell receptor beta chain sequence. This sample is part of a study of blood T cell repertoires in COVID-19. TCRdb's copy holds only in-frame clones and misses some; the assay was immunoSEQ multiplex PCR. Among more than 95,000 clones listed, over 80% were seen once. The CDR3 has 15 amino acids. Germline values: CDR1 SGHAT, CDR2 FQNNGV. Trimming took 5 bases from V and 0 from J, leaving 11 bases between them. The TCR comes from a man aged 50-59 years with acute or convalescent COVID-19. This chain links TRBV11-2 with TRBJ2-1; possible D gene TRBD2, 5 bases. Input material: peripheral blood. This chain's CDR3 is CASSPAGSSYNEQFF. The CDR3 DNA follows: TGTGCCAGCAGCCCGGCGGGTAGCTCCTACAATGAGCAGTTCTTC.